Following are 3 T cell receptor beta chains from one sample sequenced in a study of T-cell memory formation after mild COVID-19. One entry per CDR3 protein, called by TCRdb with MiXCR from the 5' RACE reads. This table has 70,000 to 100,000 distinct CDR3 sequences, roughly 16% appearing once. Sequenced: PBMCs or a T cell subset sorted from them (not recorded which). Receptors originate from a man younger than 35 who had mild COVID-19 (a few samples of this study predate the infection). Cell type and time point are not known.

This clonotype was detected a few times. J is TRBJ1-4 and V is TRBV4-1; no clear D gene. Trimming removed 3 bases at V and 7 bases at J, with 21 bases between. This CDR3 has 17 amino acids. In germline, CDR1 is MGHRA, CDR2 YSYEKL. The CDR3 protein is CASSQGWQWAEFEKLFF. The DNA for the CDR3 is TGCGCCAGCAGCCAGGGATGGCAGTGGGCCGAATTTGAAAAACTGTTTTTT.

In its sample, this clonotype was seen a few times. DNA of the CDR3: TGTGCCAGCAGTTACTATGCGGGGGAGTACAATGAGCAGTTCTTC. Amino acid sequence: CASSYYAGEYNEQFF. J is TRBJ2-1 and V is TRBV6-5; 7 nucleotides agree with TRBD2. This CDR3 spans 15 amino acids. V shed 1 base, J shed 4 bases, and the junction held 4 bases outside the gene matches. Germline CDR1 is MNHEY and CDR2 is SVGAGI.

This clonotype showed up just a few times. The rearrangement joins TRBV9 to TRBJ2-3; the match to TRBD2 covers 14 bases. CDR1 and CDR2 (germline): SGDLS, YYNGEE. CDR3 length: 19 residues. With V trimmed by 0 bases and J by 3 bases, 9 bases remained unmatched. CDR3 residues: CASSVATTSGGAGTDTQYF. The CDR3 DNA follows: TGTGCCAGCAGCGTAGCTACGACTAGCGGGGGGGCCGGTACAGATACGCAGTATTTT.